This TCR beta chain was retrieved from a study of shared clonotypes between healthy human individuals. Findings of the study overall: The generation probabilities recorded for non-shared clonotypes fell below those of clonotypes shared by all four donors. Sequencing depth was predicted to influence how clonotypes are shared among donors.

From germline, CDR1 is MGHRA and CDR2 YSYEKL. The CDR3 totals 15 residues. V was trimmed by 1 base and J by 10 bases, leaving 19 bases between them. Only in-frame clones appear in the TCRdb table, and some are missing; sequencing was by immunoSEQ multiplex PCR. The sample has a few hundred thousand clones; roughly 84% are singletons. Comments on this clone: Its antigen is still unknown.

This clonotype originated in a young man in good health. Sequences were obtained from memory CD8+ T cells sorted from blood. Indicated subset: CD45RO+ cells pooled with CCR7-negative TemRA cells. The chain uses TRBV4-1 and TRBJ1-1; no reliable D call. The CDR3 sequence: CASSQAPAGDLGAFF. CDR3 coding DNA: TGCGCCAGCAGCCAAGCACCAGCAGGAGACCTAGGAGCTTTCTTT.